This T cell receptor beta chain was recorded in a study of monozygotic twins with inflammatory bowel disease. TCRdb re-called the 5' RACE reads; one entry per CDR3 protein, DNA not given. Seen in this sample are 140,000 to 150,000 distinct CDR3 sequences; the ten most common clones hold roughly 1.2%. Findings of the study overall: Repertoire similarity was not found to differ between concordant and discordant twins, possibly from limited power. Support was absent for any single strong signal or clonotype linked to IBD.

As for this clonotype: Antigen specificity is unknown.

This CDR3 is 15 amino acids long. Germline CDR1 is MNHEY and CDR2 is SVGEGT. Sequenced: blood. The sequence derives from a human donor with ulcerative colitis or Crohn's disease, or a healthy co-twin of an affected twin (not recorded which). This rearrangement joins TRBV6-2 or TRBV6-3 to TRBJ1-5. The CDR3 here is CASSNGGTENQPQHF.